A single T cell receptor (beta chain) is shown here with its context. What it binds is unknown. These data come from a study of CXCR3-negative and CXCR3-positive naive CD8 T cells. Study-level information: Collectively, the libraries yielded about 140 million TRB reads in total, at about 1.5 +/- 0.3 million per library. General observations from the study: High diversity, comparable across both naive subsets, contrasted with much lower diversity in memory CD8+ cells.

The libraries of TRB cDNA were prepared using 5' RACE with UMI labels. TCRdb re-called the 5' RACE reads; every CDR3 protein appears as one record, without DNA. The sample has roughly 56,000 distinct CDR3 sequences. The sorter processed each CD8+ T cell subset in triplicate at about 300,000 cells apiece. Sequences were obtained from naive CXCR3- CD8+ T cells from blood. The subset is: CD45RO-CCR7+CD27+CD95- naive CD8+ T cells lacking CXCR3 (TNR3-). The sequence was obtained from a human donor in good health. Some clones in this sample may be carry-over from other donors' samples.

The CDR3 is CASSSTVYSYEQYF. The chain is built from TRBV27 and TRBJ2-7. CDR1 and CDR2 (germline): MNHEY, SMNVEV (reference sequence). This CDR3 spans 14 amino acids.